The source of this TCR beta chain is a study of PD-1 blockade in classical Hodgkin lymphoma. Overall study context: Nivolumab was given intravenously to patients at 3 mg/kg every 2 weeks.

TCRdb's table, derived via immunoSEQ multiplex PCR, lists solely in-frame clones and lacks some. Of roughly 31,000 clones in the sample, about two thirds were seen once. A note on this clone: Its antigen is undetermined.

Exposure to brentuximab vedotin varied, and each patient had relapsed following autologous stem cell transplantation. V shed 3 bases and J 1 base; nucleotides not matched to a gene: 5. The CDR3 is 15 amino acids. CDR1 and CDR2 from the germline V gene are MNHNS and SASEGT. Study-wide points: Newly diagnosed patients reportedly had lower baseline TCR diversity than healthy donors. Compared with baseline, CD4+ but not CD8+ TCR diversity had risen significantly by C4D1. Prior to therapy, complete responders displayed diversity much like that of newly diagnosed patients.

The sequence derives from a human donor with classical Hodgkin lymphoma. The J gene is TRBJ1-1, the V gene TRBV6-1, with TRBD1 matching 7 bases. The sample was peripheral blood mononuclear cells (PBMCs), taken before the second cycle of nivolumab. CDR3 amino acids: CASSDWAGGNTEAFF. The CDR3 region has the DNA TGTGCCAGCAGTGATTGGGCAGGGGGGAACACTGAAGCTTTCTTT.